The sample holds many counts of the clone carrying this T cell receptor beta chain. What it binds is unknown. The junction departs from the called germline gene at one end, perhaps through a read error. The entry originates in a study of breast tumors, draining lymph nodes, adjacent tissues. The study's findings and limits: The data were judged consistent with most tumor T cells coming from lymph node and expanding in tumor. Luminal-like breast cancer showed significantly higher tumor–nontumor repertoire similarity than basal-like. Tumor repertoires ranked between lymph nodes and nontumor tissue in diversity, with V and J gene preferences.

The length of the CDR3 is 19 residues. Germline CDR1 LNHNV, CDR2 YYDKDF (reference sequence). Samples came from axillary lymph nodes draining the breast cancer. TCRdb reprocessed the multiplex PCR reads via MiXCR and lists one record per CDR3 protein. In the table there are under 250,000 distinct CDR3 sequences, roughly 30% of which are singletons. The sequencing input was axillary lymph node tissue. This TCR was sampled from a female donor with breast cancer. Some clones in this sample may be carry-over from other donors' samples. The chain couples TRBV15 to TRBJ2-7; TRBD2 agrees at 9 bases. DNA of the CDR3: TGTGCCACCAGCGGAGATTTAGCGGGAGCCATCACCAGCTCCTACGAGCAGTACTTC. Translation gives CATSGDLAGAITSSYEQYF.